A single sample gave rise to the 22 T cell receptor beta chains below, sequenced in a study of T cells in Graves' hyperthyroidism and ophthalmopathy. Amplified TCR beta CDR3 regions derived from RNA transcripts. HTBI primers drove first-round RT-PCR of the TCR CDR3. Each CDR3 protein gets one entry after TCRdb re-called the multiplex PCR reads with MiXCR. The sample holds hundreds of thousands of distinct CDR3 sequences, roughly 15% seen once. Sequenced input: blood. The receptor set was obtained from a man aged 18 to 30 with Graves' ophthalmopathy.

This clonotype was seen a handful of times. This chain joins TRBV5-8 and TRBJ2-3; 11 nucleotides agree with TRBD2. The J segment lost 2 bases and the V segment lost 4 bases, leaving 6 bases of the junction unmatched. CDR3 length equals 16 residues. CDR1 is SGHTS and CDR2 is YDEGEE in the germline V gene. CDR3 protein: CASSEGLAEDTDTQYF. As DNA, the CDR3 is TGTGCCAGCAGCGAGGGACTAGCGGAGGACACAGATACGCAGTATTTT.

There are many counts of this clonotype. V is TRBV6-5 and J is TRBJ2-3, with D perhaps TRBD2 (5 bases). Trimming took 2 bases from V and 2 from J, leaving 23 bases between them. The germline gives CDR1 MNHEY, CDR2 SVGAGI. There are 19 residues in the CDR3. The CDR3 DNA follows: TGTGCCAGCAGTTACCACCGGCCCACGGGGATGAGGTACACAGATACGCAGTATTTT. Its protein is CASSYHRPTGMRYTDTQYF.

To note about this clonotype: This may stem from a read error, because a much larger clone lies one nucleotide away. The rearrangement joins TRBV14 to TRBJ1-1, with unresolved D. From germline, CDR1 is SGHDN and CDR2 FVKESK. V gave up 1 base and J gave up 4 bases, with 7 bases separating them. The CDR3 consists of 13 residues. Here the CDR3 reads CASSQGGSTEAFF. CDR3 coding DNA: TGTGCCAGCAGCCAAGGCGGTAGCACTGAAGCTTTCTTT.

At least ten counts were recorded for this clonotype. The chain links TRBV12-3 or TRBV12-4 to TRBJ2-1; no firm D call. This CDR3 has 14 residues. With 6 bases removed from V and 1 base from J, the gap between germline ends came to 10 bases. The CDR3 region has the DNA TGTGCCAGCAGCTACGGCCCTTCCTACAATGAGCAGTTCTTC. Translating gives CASSYGPSYNEQFF.

This clonotype came up many times. The V call is TRBV11-2, the J call TRBJ1-1; D is unresolved. The V and J ends lost 3 bases and 4 bases respectively, with 15 bases between them. The CDR3 extends over 15 amino acids. Germline V CDR1 and CDR2: SGHAT, FQNNGV. CDR3 region: CASSLLPREFTEAFF. Here the CDR3 DNA reads TGTGCCAGCAGCTTGCTCCCCCGGGAGTTCACTGAAGCTTTCTTT. Full variable domain (remainder filled in from reference TRBV11-2 and TRBJ1-1): EAGVAQSPRYKIIEKRQSVAFWCNPISGHATLYWYQQILGQGPKLLIQFQNNGVVDDSQLPKDRFSAERLKGVDSTLKIQPAKLEDSAVYLCASSLLPREFTEAFFGQGTRLTVV.

This clonotype has a handful of counts. This chain links TRBV5-1 with TRBJ2-4; 7 bases fit TRBD2. V lost 0 bases to trimming and J lost 3 bases; unmatched junction nucleotides: 6. There are 16 residues in the CDR3. CDR1 is SGHRS, CDR2 YFSETQ, per germline. CDR3: CASSLVGGTVKNIQYF. The CDR3 DNA reads TGCGCCAGCAGCTTGGTGGGGGGGACGGTCAAAAACATTCAGTACTTC.

The V gene is TRBV19, the J gene TRBJ1-5; 11 bases fit TRBD1. Germline assignment: CDR1 LNHDA and CDR2 SQIVND (reference sequence). V lost 4 bases to trimming and J lost 3 bases; unmatched junction nucleotides: 5. The CDR3 spans 16 residues. This CDR3 reads CASSTTDRGLNQPQHF. In DNA form, the CDR3 reads TGTGCCAGTAGTACAACGGACAGGGGGCTCAATCAGCCCCAGCATTTT.

This clonotype showed up many times. The V gene is TRBV13, the J gene TRBJ2-5; 14 positions agree with TRBD2. This CDR3 spans 16 amino acids. J gave up 2 bases and V 4 bases, and 3 bases lay outside the gene matches. The germline CDR1 and CDR2 sequences are PRHDT and FYEKMQ (reference sequence). The CDR3 is CASSSRLAGGQETQYF. For the CDR3, the DNA is TGTGCCAGCAGCTCCCGACTAGCGGGGGGGCAAGAGACCCAGTACTTC.

This clonotype was seen repeatedly, ten times or more. Here the CDR3 reads CASSATHGSGANVLTF. For the CDR3, the DNA is TGTGCCAGCAGCGCCACCCACGGATCCGGGGCCAACGTCCTGACTTTC. V and J are TRBV3-1 and TRBJ2-6; D gene unclear. The V gene lost 5 bases and the J gene lost 4 bases, with 15 bases spanning the gap. There are 16 residues in the CDR3. Germline CDR1 reads LGHDT; CDR2 reads YNNKEL (reference sequence).

The CDR3 sequence: CASRTVLAVGTDTQYF. The CDR3 region has the DNA TGTGCCAGCAGAACTGTCCTAGCGGTGGGGACAGATACGCAGTATTTT. The V call is TRBV6-1, the J call TRBJ2-3, with 7 positions matching TRBD2. The CDR3 totals 16 residues. With 6 bases clipped from V and 3 bases from J, the junction kept 12 bases outside the gene matches. The germline CDR1 and CDR2 sequences are MNHNS and SASEGT.

Many counts were recorded for this clonotype. The V and J genes are TRBV18 and TRBJ2-1; possible D gene TRBD2, 6 bases. The CDR3 has 14 amino acids. Germline CDR1 reads KGHSH; CDR2 reads LQKENI. V lost 1 base, J lost 9 bases, and 13 bases lay in between. The DNA for the CDR3 is TGTGCCAGCTCACCACGTACGGGAGAACTTGAGCAGTTCTTC. Amino acid sequence: CASSPRTGELEQFF.

This clonotype was seen at least ten times. The chain is built from TRBV27 and TRBJ1-5; 9 bases map to TRBD1. Germline lookup yields CDR1 MNHEY and CDR2 SMNVEV (reference sequence). J lost 3 bases, V lost 3 bases, and 6 bases had no gene match. The CDR3 is made up of 16 amino acids. This CDR3 reads CASSLSGTGYNQPQHF. The CDR3 coding sequence is TGTGCCAGCAGTTTGTCTGGGACAGGGTACAATCAGCCCCAGCATTTT.

The V gene is TRBV14, the J gene TRBJ2-1; D is unclear. Per the germline V gene, CDR1 is SGHDN and CDR2 is FVKESK. V dropped 1 base and J dropped 8 bases, with 21 bases sitting between them. CDR3 size: 17 residues. In DNA form, the CDR3 reads TGTGCCAGCAGCCAAGTCGGACGGGTTGCGCCTCTCGATGAGCAGTTCTTC. Protein sequence: CASSQVGRVAPLDEQFF.

This clonotype was seen a handful of times. The chain employs TRBV19 and TRBJ2-1, with 8 bases aligning to TRBD2. V lost 5 bases to trimming and J lost 6 bases; unmatched junction nucleotides: 6. Germline assignment: CDR1 LNHDA and CDR2 SQIVND (reference sequence). The length of the CDR3 is 14 residues. The CDR3 nucleotides are TGTGCCAGTAGTTTTGGACTAGCCCTCAATGAGCAGTTCTTC. It is translated as CASSFGLALNEQFF.

In its sample, this clonotype was seen a few times. The rearrangement joins TRBV7-2 to TRBJ1-1, with TRBD1 matching over 10 bases. CDR1 is SGHTA and CDR2 is FQGNSA in the germline V gene. V lost 5 bases and J lost 7; bases outside the gene matches: 4. The CDR3 consists of 13 residues. The chain's CDR3 is CASSRQGAGEAFF. The DNA for the CDR3 is TGTGCCAGCAGCCGACAGGGGGCTGGTGAAGCTTTCTTT.

This clonotype was detected ten times or more. The V call is TRBV2, the J call TRBJ2-2; D unclear. Germline-derived CDR1 and CDR2 are SNHLY and FYNNEI. V gave up 2 bases and J gave up 0 bases, with 10 bases separating them. This CDR3 contains 16 residues. DNA for the CDR3: TGTGCCAGCAGTGAATATTCCCTGGCGAACACCGGGGAGCTGTTTTTT. The encoded protein is CASSEYSLANTGELFF.

Details on this clonotype: Possible read error: a much larger clone is one base away. Given the absence of the conserved phenylalanine or tryptophan at the CDR3 end, a read error is likely. The CDR3 nucleotides read TGCAGTGCTAGGGAGCGGAACAGGGCCTACAATGAGCAGTTCCTC. It is translated as CSARERNRAYNEQFL. The rearrangement joins TRBV20-1 to TRBJ2-1, with a weak D call TRBD1 (6 bases). This CDR3 is 15 amino acids long. V lost 3 bases and J 2 bases, leaving 14 bases between the germline ends. The germline gives CDR1 DFQATT, CDR2 SNEGSKA (reference sequence).

This clonotype was seen many times. J is TRBJ1-5 and V is TRBV6-1, with D perhaps matching TRBD1 (5 bases). Germline values: CDR1 MNHNS, CDR2 SASEGT. The CDR3 contains 15 residues. V was clipped by 5 bases and J by 3 bases, with 14 bases between them. CDR3 region: CASSRGRGPNQPQHF. For the CDR3, the DNA is TGTGCCAGCAGTAGGGGCAGAGGTCCCAATCAGCCCCAGCATTTT.

This clonotype was counted ten times or more. V is TRBV20-1 and J is TRBJ2-3; 8 bases line up with TRBD2. Germline CDR1 reads DFQATT; CDR2 reads SNEGSKA (reference sequence). The CDR3 consists of 15 residues. Trimming took 6 bases from V and 3 from J; bases not matched to a gene: 11. CDR3 coding DNA: TGCAGTGCCTCACCTGGGACTAGAGTAACAGATACGCAGTATTTT. Amino acid sequence: CSASPGTRVTDTQYF.

This clonotype was recorded at least ten times. The rearrangement uses TRBV10-3 and TRBJ2-5; D uncertain. Germline V gene data show CDR1 as ENHRY and CDR2 as SYGVKD. The CDR3 consists of 12 residues. Trimming cost V 10 bases and J 2 bases, with 11 bases left between them. CDR3: CATGYGQETQYF. In DNA, the CDR3 is TGTGCCACCGGATACGGACAAGAGACCCAGTACTTC.

The V call is TRBV29-1, the J call TRBJ1-2; TRBD1 is a possible D gene (6 bases). The CDR3 is 13 residues long. Trimming left V 5 bases short and J 8 bases short, with 18 bases between. Looked up from germline, CDR1 is SQVTM and CDR2 is ANQGSEA. This CDR3 reads CSVQVGGRYGYTF. The CDR3, as DNA: TGCAGCGTTCAGGTGGGGGGCAGATACGGCTACACCTTC.

This rearrangement joins TRBV6-4 to TRBJ1-2, with D uncertain. The CDR3 has 12 amino acids. V lost 3 bases, J lost 4 bases, and 6 bases lay in between. The V gene's germline CDR1 is MRHNA and CDR2 SNTAGT. For the CDR3, the DNA is TGTGCCAGCAGTGAGTGGGGCTATGGCTACACCTTC. Translating it yields CASSEWGYGYTF.